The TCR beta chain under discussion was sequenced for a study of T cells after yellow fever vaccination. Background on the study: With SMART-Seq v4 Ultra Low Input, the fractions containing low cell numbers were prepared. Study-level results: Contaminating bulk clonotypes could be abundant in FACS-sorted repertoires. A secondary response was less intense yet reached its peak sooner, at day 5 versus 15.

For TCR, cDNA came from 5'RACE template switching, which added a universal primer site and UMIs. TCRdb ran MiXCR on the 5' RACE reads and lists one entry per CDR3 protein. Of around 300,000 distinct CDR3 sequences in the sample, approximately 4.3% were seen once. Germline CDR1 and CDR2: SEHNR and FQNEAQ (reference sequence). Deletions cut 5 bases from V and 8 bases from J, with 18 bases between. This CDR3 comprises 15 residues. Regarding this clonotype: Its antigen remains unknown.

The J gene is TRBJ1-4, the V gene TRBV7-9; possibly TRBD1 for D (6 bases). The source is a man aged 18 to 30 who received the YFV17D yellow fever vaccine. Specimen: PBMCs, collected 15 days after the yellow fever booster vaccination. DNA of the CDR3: TGTGCCAGCAGCCCTGGTAGAGGGGGGCAAGAAAAACTGTTTTTT. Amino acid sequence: CASSPGRGGQEKLFF.